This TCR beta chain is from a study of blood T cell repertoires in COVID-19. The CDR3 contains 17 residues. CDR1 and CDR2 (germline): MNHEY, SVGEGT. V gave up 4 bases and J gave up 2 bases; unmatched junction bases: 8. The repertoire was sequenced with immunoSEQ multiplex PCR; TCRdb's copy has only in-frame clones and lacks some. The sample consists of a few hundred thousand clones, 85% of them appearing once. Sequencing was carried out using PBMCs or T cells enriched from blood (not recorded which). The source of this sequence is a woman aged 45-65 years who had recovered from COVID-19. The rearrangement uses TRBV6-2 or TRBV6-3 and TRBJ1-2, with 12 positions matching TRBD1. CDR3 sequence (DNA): TGTGCCAGCAGTTTTTTCGGGACAGGGGGCGCGAACTATGGCTACACCTTC. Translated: CASSFFGTGGANYGYTF.